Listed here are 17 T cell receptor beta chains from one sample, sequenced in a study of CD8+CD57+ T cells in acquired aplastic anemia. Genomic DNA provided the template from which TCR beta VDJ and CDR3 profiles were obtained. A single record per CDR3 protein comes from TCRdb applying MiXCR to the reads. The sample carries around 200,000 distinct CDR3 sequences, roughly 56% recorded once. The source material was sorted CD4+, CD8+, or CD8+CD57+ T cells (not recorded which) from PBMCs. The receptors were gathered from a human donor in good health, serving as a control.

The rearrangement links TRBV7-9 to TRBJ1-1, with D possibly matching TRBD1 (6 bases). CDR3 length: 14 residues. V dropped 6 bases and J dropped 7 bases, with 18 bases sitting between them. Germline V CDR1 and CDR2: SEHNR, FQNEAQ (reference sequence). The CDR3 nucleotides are TGTGCCAGCAGGGCCCCAGGGGAGCAAGATGAAGCTTTCTTT. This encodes CASRAPGEQDEAFF.

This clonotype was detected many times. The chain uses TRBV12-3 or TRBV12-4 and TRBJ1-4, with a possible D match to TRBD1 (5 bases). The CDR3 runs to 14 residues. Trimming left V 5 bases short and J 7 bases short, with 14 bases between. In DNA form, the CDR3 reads TGTGCCAGCAGTCCTGACAGTGTCGGTGAAAAACTGTTTTTT. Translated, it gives CASSPDSVGEKLFF.

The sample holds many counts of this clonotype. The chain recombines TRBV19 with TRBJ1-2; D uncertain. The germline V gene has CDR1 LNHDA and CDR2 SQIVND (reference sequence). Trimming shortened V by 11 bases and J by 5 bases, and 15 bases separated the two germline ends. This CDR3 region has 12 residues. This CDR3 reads CASQGLTYGYTF. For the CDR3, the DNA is TGTGCCTCCCAAGGGCTGACTTATGGCTACACCTTC.

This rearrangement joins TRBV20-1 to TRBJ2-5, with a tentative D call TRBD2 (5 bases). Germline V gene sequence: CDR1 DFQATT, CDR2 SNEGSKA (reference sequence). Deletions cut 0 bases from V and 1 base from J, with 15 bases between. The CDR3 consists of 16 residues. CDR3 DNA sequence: TGCAGTGCTAGAGAACGAGAGGGCATCTGCCAAGAGACCCAGTACTTC. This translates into CSAREREGICQETQYF.

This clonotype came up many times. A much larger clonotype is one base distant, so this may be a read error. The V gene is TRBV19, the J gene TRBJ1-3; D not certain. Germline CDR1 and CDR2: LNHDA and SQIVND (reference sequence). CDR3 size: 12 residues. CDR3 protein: CASSPRQNTVYF. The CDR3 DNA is TGTGCCAGTAGTCCGCGTCAGAACACCGTATATTTT.

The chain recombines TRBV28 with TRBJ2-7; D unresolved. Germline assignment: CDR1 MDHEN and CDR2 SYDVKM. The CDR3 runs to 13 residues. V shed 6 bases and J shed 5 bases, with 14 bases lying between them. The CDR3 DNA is TGTGCCAGCAGGAACGTAGGGATCAACGAGCAGTACTTC. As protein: CASRNVGINEQYF.

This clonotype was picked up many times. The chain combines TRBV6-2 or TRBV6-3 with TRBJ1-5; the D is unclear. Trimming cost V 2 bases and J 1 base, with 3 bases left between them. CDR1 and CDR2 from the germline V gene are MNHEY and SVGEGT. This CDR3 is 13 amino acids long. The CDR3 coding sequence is TGTGCCAGCAGTTACCTAAGCAATCAGCCCCAGCATTTT. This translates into CASSYLSNQPQHF.

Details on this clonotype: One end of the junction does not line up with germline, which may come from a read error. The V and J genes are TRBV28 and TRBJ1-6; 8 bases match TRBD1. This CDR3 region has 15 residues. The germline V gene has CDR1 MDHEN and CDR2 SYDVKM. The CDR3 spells CASSLGDRNNSPLYF. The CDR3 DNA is TGTGCCAGCAGTTTAGGGGACAGGAATAATTCACCCCTCTACTTT.

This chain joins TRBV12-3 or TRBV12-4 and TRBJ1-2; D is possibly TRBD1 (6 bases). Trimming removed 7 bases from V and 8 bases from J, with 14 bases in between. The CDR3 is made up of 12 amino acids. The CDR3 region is CASTRTGNGYTF. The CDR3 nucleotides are TGTGCCAGCACCCGAACAGGGAACGGCTACACCTTC.

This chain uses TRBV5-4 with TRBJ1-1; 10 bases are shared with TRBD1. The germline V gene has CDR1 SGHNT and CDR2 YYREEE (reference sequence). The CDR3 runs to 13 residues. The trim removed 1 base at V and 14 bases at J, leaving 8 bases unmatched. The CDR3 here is CASSLMTGGNAFF. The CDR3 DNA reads TGTGCCAGCAGCTTGATGACAGGGGGCAACGCCTTCTTT.

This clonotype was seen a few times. This chain's CDR3 is CAIRKALDSHYGYTF. The CDR3 region has the DNA TGTGCCATCAGAAAAGCCCTAGACAGCCACTATGGCTACACCTTC. This sequence joins TRBV10-3 and TRBJ1-2; weak D call: TRBD1 (5 bases). Germline CDR1 and CDR2: ENHRY and SYGVKD. V lost 6 bases, J lost 3 bases, and 17 bases lay in between. The CDR3 is 15 amino acids.

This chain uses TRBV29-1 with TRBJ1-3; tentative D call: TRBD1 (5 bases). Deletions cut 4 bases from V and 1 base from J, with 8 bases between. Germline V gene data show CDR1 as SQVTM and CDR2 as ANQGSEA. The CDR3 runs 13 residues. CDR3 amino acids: CSVGGGSGNTIYF. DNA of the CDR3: TGCAGCGTTGGTGGGGGGTCTGGAAACACCATATATTTT.

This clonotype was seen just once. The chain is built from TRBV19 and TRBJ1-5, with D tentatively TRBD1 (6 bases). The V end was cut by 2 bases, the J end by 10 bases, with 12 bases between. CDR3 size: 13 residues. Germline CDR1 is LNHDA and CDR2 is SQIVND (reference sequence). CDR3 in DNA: TGTGCCAGTAGTATACAGTCAGGGGTACCCCAGCATTTT. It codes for CASSIQSGVPQHF.

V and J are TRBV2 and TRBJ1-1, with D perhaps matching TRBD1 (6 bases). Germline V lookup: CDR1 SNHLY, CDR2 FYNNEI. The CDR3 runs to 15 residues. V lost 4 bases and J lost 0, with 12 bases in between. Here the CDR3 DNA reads TGTGCCAGCAGTGCGAGGGACACCATGAACACTGAAGCTTTCTTT. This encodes CASSARDTMNTEAFF.

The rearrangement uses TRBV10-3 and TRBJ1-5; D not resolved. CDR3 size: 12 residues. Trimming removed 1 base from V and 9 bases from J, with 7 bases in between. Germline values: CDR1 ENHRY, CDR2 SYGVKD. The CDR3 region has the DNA TGTGCCATCAGTGAGTATATCGGGCCCCAGCATTTT. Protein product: CAISEYIGPQHF.

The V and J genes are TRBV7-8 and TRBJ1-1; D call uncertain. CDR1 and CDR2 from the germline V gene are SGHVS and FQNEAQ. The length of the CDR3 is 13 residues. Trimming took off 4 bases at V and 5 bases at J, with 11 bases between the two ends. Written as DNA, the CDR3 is TGTGCCAGCAGCTACCGAACGGATACTGAAGCTTTCTTT. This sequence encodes CASSYRTDTEAFF.

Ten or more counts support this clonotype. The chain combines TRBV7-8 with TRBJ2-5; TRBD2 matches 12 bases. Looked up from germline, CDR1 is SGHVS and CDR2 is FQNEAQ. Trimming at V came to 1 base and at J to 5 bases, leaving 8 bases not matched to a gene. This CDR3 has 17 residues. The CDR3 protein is CASSLGASGGAVETQYF. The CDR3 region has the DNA TGTGCCAGCAGCTTAGGGGCTAGCGGGGGGGCCGTGGAGACCCAGTACTTC.